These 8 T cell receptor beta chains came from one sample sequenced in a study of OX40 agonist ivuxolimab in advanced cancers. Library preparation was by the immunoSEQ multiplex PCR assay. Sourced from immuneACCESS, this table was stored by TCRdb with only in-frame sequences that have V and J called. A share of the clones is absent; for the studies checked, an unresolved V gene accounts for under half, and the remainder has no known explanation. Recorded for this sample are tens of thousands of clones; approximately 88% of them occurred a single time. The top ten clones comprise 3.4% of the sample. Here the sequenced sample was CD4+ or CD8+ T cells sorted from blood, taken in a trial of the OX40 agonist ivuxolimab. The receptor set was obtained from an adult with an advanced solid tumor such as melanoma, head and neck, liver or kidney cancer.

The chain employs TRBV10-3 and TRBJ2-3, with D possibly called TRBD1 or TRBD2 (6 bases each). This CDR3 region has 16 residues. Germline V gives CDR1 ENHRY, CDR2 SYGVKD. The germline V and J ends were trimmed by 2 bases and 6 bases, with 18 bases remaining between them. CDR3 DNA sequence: TGTGCCATCAGTGAGCCCCAAGGGGGGAAGGGGGATACGCAGTATTTT. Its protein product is CAISEPQGGKGDTQYF.

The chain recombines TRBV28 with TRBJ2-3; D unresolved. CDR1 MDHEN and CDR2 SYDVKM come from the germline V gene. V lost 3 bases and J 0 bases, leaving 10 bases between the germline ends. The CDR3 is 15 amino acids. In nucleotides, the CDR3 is TGTGCCAGCAGTTTTAGGCAGCTCAGCACAGATACGCAGTATTTT. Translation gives CASSFRQLSTDTQYF.

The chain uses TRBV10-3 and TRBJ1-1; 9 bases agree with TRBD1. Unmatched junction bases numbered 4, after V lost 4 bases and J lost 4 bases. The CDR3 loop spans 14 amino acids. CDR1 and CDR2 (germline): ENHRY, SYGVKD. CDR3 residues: CAISGDRASTEAFF. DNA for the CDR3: TGTGCCATCAGTGGGGACAGGGCGAGCACTGAAGCTTTCTTT.

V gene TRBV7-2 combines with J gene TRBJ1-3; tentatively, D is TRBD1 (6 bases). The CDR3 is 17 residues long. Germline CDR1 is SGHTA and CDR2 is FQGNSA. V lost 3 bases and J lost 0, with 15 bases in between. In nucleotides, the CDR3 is TGTGCCAGCAGCTTTTGGGGTCAGGGGAGCTCTGGAAACACCATATATTTT. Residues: CASSFWGQGSSGNTIYF.

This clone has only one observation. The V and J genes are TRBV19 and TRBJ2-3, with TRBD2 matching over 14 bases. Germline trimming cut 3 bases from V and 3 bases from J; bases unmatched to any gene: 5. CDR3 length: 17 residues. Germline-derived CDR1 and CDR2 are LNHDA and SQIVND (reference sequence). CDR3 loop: CASSIRWTSGRTDTQYF. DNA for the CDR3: TGTGCCAGTAGTATCCGCTGGACTAGCGGGAGGACAGATACGCAGTATTTT. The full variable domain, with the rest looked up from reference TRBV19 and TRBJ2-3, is DGGITQSPKYLFRKEGQNVTLSCEQNLNHDAMYWYRQDPGQGLRLIYYSQIVNDFQKGDIAEGYSVSREKKESFPLTVTSAQKNPTAFYLCASSIRWTSGRTDTQYFGPGTRLTVL.

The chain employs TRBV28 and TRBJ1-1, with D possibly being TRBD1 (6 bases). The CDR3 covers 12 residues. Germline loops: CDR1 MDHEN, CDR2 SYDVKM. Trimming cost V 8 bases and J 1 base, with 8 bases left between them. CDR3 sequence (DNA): TGTGCCAGCGGGACACCGAACACTGAAGCTTTCTTT. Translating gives CASGTPNTEAFF.

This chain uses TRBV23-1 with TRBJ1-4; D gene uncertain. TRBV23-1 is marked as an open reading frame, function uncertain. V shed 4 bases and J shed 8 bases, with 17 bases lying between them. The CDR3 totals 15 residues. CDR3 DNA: TGCGCCAGCAGTCGAGCAGAACTTGCTCGGGAAAAACTGTTTTTT. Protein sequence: CASSRAELAREKLFF.

The CDR3 loop reads CASSLALSSYNSPLHF. DNA for the CDR3: TGTGCCAGCAGCCTCGCGCTGAGCTCCTATAATTCACCCCTCCACTTT. This chain uses TRBV7-2 with TRBJ1-6; D remains ambiguous. CDR3 size: 16 residues. The V end lost 5 bases, the J end lost 0 bases, and 11 bases lay between the germline ends. The germline V gene encodes CDR1 SGHTA and CDR2 FQGNSA.